This is a list of T cell receptor beta chains from one sample in a study of vaccination effects on CD4 cells after COVID-19. These receptors' targets are unknown. Repertoires were generated with immunoSEQ multiplex PCR, while TCRdb's copy carries only in-frame clones and drops some. The sample lists roughly 20,000 clones, roughly 70% occurring once. The starting material was CD4+ T cells from PBMCs cultured with HCoV-229E spike peptides, obtained before COVID-19 vaccination. These receptors were collected from a human donor who received a COVID-19 vaccine. Each CDR3 is given without its conserved first and last residue.

CDR3 length: 11
J gene: TRBJ2-3
V gene: TRBV5-4
CDR3 protein: ASSFTGADDQY

CDR3 length: 11
J gene: TRBJ1-1
V gene: TRBV2
CDR3 protein: ADGTDLNTEAF

CDR3 length: 10
J gene: TRBJ2-1
V gene: TRBV7-2
CDR3 protein: ASSLRWDEQF

CDR3 length: 14
J gene: TRBJ2-1
V gene: TRBV7-9
CDR3 protein: ASSSGLAGGPNEQF

CDR3 length: 12
J gene: TRBJ1-2
V gene: TRBV27
CDR3 protein: ASSLSSGGYGYT

CDR3 length: 11
J gene: TRBJ2-3
V gene: TRBV7-2
CDR3 protein: ASSLMSTDTQY

CDR3 length: 13
J gene: TRBJ2-7
V gene: TRBV5-1
CDR3 protein: ASSLASTPYYEQY

CDR3 length: 11
J gene: TRBJ2-1
V gene: TRBV12-3/TRBV12-4
CDR3 protein: ACGDRGYNEQF

CDR3 length: 12
J gene: TRBJ1-1
V gene: TRBV14
CDR3 protein: ASSQRQINTEAF

CDR3 length: 15
J gene: TRBJ2-7
V gene: TRBV5-1
CDR3 protein: ASSQDSYSGGLYEQY

CDR3 length: 12
J gene: TRBJ1-1
V gene: TRBV6-6
CDR3 protein: ASSPSWGNTEAF

CDR3 length: 12
J gene: TRBJ2-5
V gene: TRBV7-5
CDR3 protein: ARSLAGGGETQY

CDR3 length: 13
J gene: TRBJ2-1
V gene: TRBV4-1
CDR3 protein: ASSQGPSSYNEQF

CDR3 length: 12
J gene: TRBJ2-2
V gene: TRBV5-1
CDR3 protein: ASSSREGTGELF

CDR3 length: 12
J gene: TRBJ1-5
V gene: TRBV9
CDR3 protein: ASSSGQGFQPQH

CDR3 length: 14
J gene: TRBJ2-5
V gene: TRBV5-1
CDR3 protein: ASSLNSGGPQETQY

CDR3 length: 12
J gene: TRBJ2-1
V gene: TRBV19
CDR3 protein: ASSPGGSNNEQF